This T cell receptor (beta chain) was identified in a study of blood T cell repertoires in COVID-19. Sequencing used immunoSEQ multiplex PCR; TCRdb keeps in-frame clones, though not all of them. The table records hundreds of thousands of clones, around 89% of them present only once. Across 24 US areas, participants ranged in age from about 18 to 89 years. This clonotype was obtained from a woman aged 25 to 39 who had recovered from COVID-19. Material: PBMCs or T cells enriched from blood (not recorded which).

The CDR3 here is CASSSPLTDNYGYTF. CDR3 DNA sequence: TGTGCCAGCAGTTCGCCTCTGACAGATAACTATGGCTACACCTTC. The rearrangement joins TRBV28 to TRBJ1-2, with a weak D call TRBD1 (5 bases). Germline V lookup: CDR1 MDHEN, CDR2 SYDVKM. V dropped 4 bases and J dropped 1 base, with 13 bases sitting between them. This CDR3 has 15 residues.